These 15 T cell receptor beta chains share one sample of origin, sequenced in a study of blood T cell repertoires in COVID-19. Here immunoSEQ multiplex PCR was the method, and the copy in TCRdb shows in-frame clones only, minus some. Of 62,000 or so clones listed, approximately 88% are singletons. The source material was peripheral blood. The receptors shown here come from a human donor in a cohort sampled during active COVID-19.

CDR3 DNA: TGTGCCAGTAGCCTCACATGGCAGGATGGCTACACCTTC. Protein product: CASSLTWQDGYTF. The chain recombines TRBV19 with TRBJ1-2; D gene unclear. With 6 bases removed from V and 6 bases from J, the gap between germline ends came to 14 bases. The CDR3 consists of 13 residues. Germline lookup yields CDR1 LNHDA and CDR2 SQIVND (reference sequence).

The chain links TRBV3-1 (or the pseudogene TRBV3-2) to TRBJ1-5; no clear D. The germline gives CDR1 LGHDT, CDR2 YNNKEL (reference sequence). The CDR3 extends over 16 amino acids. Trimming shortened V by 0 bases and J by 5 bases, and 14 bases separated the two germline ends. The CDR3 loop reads CASSQEGSGKYQPQHF. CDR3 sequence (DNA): TGTGCCAGCAGCCAAGAGGGTTCGGGGAAGTATCAGCCCCAGCATTTT.

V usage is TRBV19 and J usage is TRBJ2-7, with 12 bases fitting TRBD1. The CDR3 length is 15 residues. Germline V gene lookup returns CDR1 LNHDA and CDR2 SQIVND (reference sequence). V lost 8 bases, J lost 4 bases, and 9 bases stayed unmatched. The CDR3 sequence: CASSRGQGAVYEQYF. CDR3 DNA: TGTGCCAGTTCCCGGGGACAGGGGGCGGTGTACGAGCAGTACTTC.

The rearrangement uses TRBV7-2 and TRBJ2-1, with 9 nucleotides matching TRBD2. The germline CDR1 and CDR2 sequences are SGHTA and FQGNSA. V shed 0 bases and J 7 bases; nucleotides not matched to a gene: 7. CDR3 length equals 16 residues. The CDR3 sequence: CASSLAPAGGWNEQFF. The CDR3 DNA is TGTGCCAGCAGCTTAGCTCCGGCGGGAGGGTGGAATGAGCAGTTCTTC.

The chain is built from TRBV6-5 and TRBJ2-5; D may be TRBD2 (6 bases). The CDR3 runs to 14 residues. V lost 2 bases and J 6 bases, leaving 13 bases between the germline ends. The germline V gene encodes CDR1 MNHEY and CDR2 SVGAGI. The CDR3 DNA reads TGTGCCAGCAGTTACACGACTAGTAGGAAGACCCAGTACTTC. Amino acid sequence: CASSYTTSRKTQYF.

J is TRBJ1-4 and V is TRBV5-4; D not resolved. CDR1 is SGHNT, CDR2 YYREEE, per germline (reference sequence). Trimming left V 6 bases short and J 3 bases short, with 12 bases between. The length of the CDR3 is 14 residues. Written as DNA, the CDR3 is TGTGCCAGCATGCCATCGGGTGCTAATGAAAAACTGTTTTTT. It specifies CASMPSGANEKLFF.

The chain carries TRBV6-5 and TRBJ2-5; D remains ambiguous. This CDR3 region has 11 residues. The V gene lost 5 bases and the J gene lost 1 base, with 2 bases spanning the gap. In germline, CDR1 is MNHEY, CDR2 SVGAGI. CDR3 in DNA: TGTGCCAGCAGTCTCCAAGAGACCCAGTACTTC. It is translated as CASSLQETQYF.

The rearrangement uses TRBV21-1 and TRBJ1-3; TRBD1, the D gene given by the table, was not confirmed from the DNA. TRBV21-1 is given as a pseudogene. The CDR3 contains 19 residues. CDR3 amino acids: CASRPPHHVGRGEWNTIYF. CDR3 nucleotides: TGTGCCAGCAGGCCGCCCCACCACGTTGGCAGGGGAGAGTGGAACACCATATATTTT.

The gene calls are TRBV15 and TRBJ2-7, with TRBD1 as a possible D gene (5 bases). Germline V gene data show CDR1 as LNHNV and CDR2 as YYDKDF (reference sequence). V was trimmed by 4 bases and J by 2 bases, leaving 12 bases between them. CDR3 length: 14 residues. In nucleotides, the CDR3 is TGTGCCACCAGCACCGCCAAGGGGCCCTACGAGCAGTACTTC. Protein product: CATSTAKGPYEQYF.

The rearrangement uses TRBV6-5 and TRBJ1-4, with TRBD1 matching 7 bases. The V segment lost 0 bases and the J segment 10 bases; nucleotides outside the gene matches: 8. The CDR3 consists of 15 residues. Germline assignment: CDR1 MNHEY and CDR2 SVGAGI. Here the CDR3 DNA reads TGTGCCAGCAGTTACTCGATTGAGTACAGGGGAAAACTGTTTTTT. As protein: CASSYSIEYRGKLFF.

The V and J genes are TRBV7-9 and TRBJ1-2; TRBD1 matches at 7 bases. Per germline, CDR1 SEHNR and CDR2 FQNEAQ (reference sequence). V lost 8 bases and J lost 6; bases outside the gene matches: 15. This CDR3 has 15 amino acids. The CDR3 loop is CASPSARGSTDGYTF. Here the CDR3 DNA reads TGTGCCAGCCCCAGCGCCAGGGGGAGTACGGATGGCTACACCTTC.

The CDR3 loop reads CASSLLGDTEAFF. As DNA, the CDR3 is TGCGCCAGCTCTCTTTTAGGGGACACTGAAGCTTTCTTT. The V gene is TRBV5-1, the J gene TRBJ1-1, with D possibly matching TRBD1 (5 bases). Germline CDR1 is SGHRS and CDR2 is YFSETQ. CDR3 length: 13 amino acids. V was cut by 7 bases and J by 3 bases, with 13 bases left in between.

DNA for the CDR3: TGTGCCAGCAGCCTACTTAGCGGTGTCGATACGCAGTATTTT. Protein product: CASSLLSGVDTQYF. The rearrangement joins TRBV5-6 to TRBJ2-3; tentative D call: TRBD2 (6 bases). The CDR3 covers 14 residues. The germline gives CDR1 SGHDT, CDR2 YYEEEE. The V gene lost 4 bases and the J gene lost 6 bases, with 15 bases spanning the gap.

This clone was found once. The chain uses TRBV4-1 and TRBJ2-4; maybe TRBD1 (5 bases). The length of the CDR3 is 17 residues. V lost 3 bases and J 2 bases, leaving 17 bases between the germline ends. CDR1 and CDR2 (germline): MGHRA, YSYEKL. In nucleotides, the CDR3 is TGCGCCAGCAGCCAGCCCCGGGCCGACAGAACCAAAAACATTCAGTACTTC. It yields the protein CASSQPRADRTKNIQYF.

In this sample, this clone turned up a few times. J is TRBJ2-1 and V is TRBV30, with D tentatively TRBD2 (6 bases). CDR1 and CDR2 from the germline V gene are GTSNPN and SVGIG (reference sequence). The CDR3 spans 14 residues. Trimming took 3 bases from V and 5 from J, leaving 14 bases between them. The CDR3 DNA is TGTGCCTGGAGCCGGGGGAATTCCCACAATGAGCAGTTCTTC. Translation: CAWSRGNSHNEQFF.